The entry below gives a single T cell receptor (beta chain) sequence along with its context. Its cognate antigen is unknown. This record comes from a study of shared clonotypes between healthy human individuals. Study-wide background: Donors were a couple of women and a few men aged 18 to 49. CD4 naive cells filled three plates per donor, CD4 memory three, CD8 naive two and CD8 memory one.

Positive CCR7 selection of CD45RO-negative cells yielded the naive CD8 cells, and terminally differentiated effector memory CD45RA+ cells were excluded. Method: immunoSEQ multiplex PCR; TCRdb's copy keeps in-frame clones and lacks some. In the table there are about 2.2 million clones, 85% to 95% of which are singletons. Study observations and caveats: Measured sharing among donors was expected to vary with sequencing depth. Naive subsets generally had larger estimated richness than memory subsets.

Per germline, CDR1 LGHNA and CDR2 YSLEER. CDR3 length: 15 residues. Trimming cost V 4 bases and J 6 bases; bases outside gene matches: 3. Sequencing was carried out using naive CD8+ T cells from PBMCs. The rearrangement joins TRBV4-3 to TRBJ2-4; 13 bases align to TRBD2. This clonotype originated in a man in his late teens or twenties in good health. Some clones in this sample may be carry-over from other donors' samples. CDR3 bases: TGCGCCAGCAGCCGGACTAGCGGGAGTAGAAACATTCAGTACTTC. Translating it yields CASSRTSGSRNIQYF.